This T cell receptor beta chain originates from a study of blood T cell repertoires in COVID-19. CDR3 size: 14 residues. Between the trimmed V and J ends, which lost 0 bases and 3 bases, there was a span of 9 bases. Germline V CDR1 and CDR2: MGHRA, YSYEKL. Libraries were prepared by immunoSEQ multiplex PCR; TCRdb keeps only in-frame clonotypes and omits some of them. In the table there are approximately 190,000 clones, roughly 80% of which are singletons. The receptor was derived from a woman in her 30s with acute or convalescent COVID-19. Sequenced material: peripheral blood. The chain couples TRBV4-1 to TRBJ2-7; tentatively, D is TRBD2 (6 bases). The CDR3 DNA follows: TGCGCCAGCAGCCAAGAGGAGGGGCACTACGAGCAGTACTTC. This translates into CASSQEEGHYEQYF.